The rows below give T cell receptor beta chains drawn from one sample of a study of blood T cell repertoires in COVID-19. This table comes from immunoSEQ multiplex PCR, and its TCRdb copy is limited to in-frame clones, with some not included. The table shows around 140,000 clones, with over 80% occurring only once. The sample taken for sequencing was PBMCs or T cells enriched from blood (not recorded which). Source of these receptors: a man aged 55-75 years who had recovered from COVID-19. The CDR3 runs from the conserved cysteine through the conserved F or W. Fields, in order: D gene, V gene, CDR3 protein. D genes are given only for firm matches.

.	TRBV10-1	CPRVAADEQFF
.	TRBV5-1	CASSVQQGAEAFF
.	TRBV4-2	CASGLQASGANVLTF
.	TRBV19	CASRTTGISGNTIYF
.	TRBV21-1	CASSILQGPNEKLFF
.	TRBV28	CASSLNSQSYGYTF
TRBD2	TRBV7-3	CASSQTSGNTGELFF
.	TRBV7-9	CASHIAGVNYGYTF
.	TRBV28	CASNPHTNTGELFF
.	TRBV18	CASSSRDQSGELFF
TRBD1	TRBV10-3	CAISERRDRVSPLHF
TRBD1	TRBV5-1	CASSPGQGPFSPLHF
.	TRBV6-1	CASSDLERGLEQPQHF
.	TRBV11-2	CASSPNFDTQYF
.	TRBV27	CASSFLARYNEQFF
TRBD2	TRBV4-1	CASSQKDTSGTFSYEQYF
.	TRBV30	CAWSVVAGPYEQYF
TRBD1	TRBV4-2	CASSQDGTGGDGRELFF
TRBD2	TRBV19	CASGGYDGQYF
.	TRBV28	CASTQGDYQPQHF
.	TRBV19	CASSLRPDYEQFF
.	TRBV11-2	CASSFTGRQSFF
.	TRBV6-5	CASSYNSGGYNYGYTF